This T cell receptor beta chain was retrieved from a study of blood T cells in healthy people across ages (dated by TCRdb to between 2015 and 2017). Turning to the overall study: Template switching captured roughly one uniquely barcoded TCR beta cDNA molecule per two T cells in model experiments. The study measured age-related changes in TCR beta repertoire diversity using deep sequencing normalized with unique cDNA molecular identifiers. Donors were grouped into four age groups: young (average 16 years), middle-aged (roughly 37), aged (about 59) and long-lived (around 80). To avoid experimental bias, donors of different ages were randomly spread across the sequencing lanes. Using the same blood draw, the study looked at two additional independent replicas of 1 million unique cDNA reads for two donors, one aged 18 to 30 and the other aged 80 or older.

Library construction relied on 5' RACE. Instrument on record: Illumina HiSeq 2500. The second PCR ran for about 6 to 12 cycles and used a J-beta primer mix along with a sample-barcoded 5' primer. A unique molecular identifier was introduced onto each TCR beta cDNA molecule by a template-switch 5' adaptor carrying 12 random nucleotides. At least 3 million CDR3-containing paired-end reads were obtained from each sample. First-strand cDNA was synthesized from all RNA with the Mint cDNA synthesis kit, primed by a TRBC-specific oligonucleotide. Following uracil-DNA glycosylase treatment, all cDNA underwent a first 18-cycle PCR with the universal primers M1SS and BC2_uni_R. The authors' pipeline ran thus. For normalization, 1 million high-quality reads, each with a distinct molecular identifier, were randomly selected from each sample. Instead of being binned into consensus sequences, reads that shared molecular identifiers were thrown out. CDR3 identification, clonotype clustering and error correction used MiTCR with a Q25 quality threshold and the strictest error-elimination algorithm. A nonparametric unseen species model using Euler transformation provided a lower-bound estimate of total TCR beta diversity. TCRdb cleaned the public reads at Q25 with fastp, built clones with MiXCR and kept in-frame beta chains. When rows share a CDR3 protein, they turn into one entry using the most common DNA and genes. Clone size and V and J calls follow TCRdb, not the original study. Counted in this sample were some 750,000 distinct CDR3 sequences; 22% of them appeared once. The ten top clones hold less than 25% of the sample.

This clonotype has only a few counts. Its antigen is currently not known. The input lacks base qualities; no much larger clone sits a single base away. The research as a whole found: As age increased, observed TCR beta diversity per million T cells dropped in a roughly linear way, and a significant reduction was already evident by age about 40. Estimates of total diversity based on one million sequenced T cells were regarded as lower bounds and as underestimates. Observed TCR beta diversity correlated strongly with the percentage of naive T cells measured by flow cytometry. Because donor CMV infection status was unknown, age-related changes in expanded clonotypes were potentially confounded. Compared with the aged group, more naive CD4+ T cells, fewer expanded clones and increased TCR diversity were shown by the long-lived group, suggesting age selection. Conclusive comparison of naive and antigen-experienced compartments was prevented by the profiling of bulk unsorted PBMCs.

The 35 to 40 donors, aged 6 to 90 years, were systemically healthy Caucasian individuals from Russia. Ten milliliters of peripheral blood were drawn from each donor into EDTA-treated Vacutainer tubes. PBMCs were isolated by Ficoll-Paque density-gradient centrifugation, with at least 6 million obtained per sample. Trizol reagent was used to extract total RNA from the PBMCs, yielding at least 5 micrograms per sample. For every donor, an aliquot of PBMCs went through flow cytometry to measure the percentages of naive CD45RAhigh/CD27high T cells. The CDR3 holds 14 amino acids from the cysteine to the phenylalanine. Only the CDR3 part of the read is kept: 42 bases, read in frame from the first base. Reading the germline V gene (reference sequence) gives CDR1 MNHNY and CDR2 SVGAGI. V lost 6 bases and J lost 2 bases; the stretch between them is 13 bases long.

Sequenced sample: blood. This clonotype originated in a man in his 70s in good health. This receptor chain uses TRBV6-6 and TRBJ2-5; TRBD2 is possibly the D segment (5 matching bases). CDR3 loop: CASRGGSAQETQYF. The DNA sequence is TGTGCCAGCAGAGGAGGTTCGGCGCAAGAGACCCAGTACTTC.